This T cell receptor (beta chain) was sequenced during a study of beta chain features in type 1 diabetes. Trimming removed 0 bases at V and 0 bases at J, with 6 bases between. The germline CDR1 and CDR2 sequences are SGHNT and YYREEE (reference sequence). CDR3 size: 14 residues. Once sorted, every population was more than 95% pure. What was sequenced were expressed TCRB transcripts, since all of the isolated RNA had been reverse transcribed. The data were produced by immunoSEQ multiplex PCR, yet TCRdb's version contains in-frame clones alone and is incomplete. The table has roughly 130,000 clones, about 16% seen once; the top ten hold under 2.5%. This clone was detected many times. Its specificity is not known. Study-level findings and limits: Patients and controls would share equally any PCR tilt toward shorter templates. People with Type 1 diabetes carried modestly yet significantly shorter TCRB CDR3s in all four CD4+ subsets. Among type 1 diabetes patients, VDJ junctions had fewer insertions and more deletions.

This sequence was found in a man between 25 and 39 years old with type 1 diabetes. The V and J genes are TRBV5-4 and TRBJ1-2, with a weak D call TRBD1 (6 bases). Input material: central memory CD4+ T cells from blood. CDR3 region: CASSLAGANYGYTF. CDR3 nucleotide sequence: TGTGCCAGCAGCTTGGCAGGGGCTAACTATGGCTACACCTTC.